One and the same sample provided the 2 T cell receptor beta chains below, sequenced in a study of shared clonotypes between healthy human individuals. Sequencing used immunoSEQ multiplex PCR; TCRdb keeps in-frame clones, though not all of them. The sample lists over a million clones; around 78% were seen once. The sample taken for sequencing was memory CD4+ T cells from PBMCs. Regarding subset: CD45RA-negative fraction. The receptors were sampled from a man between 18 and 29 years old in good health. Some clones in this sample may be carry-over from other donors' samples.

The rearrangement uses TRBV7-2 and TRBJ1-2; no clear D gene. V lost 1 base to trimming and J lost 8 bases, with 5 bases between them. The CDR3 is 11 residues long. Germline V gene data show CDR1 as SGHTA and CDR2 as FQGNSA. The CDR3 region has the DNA TGTGCCAGCAGCTTAGGATCCGGCTACACCTTC. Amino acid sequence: CASSLGSGYTF.

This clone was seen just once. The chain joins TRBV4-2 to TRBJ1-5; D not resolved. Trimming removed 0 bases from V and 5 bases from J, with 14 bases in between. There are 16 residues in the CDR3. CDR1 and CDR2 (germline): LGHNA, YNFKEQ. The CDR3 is CASSQDSRGFDQPQHF. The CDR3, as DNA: TGTGCCAGCAGCCAAGATTCGCGGGGTTTCGATCAGCCCCAGCATTTT.